This is a list of T cell receptor beta chains from one sample in a study of blood T cell repertoires in COVID-19. Libraries were prepared by immunoSEQ multiplex PCR; TCRdb keeps only in-frame clonotypes and omits some of them. The data show approximately 210,000 clones, around four fifths seen once. Sequenced sample: peripheral blood. These receptors were collected from a human donor in a cohort sampled during active COVID-19. CDR3s include the opening cysteine and the closing phenylalanine or tryptophan. Each record gives: clone size, D gene, V gene, J gene, CDR3 DNA, CDR3 protein. The D gene is left open where the match is weak. The size field is filled for only some rows; it gives once, few, many or a size class.

abundance: many
d_gene: TRBD1
v_gene: TRBV2
j_gene: TRBJ2-2
CDR3nt: TGTGCCAGCACCCCGGGACAGGGGTTCGGGGAGCTGTTTTTT
CDR3aa: CASTPGQGFGELFF

abundance: -
d_gene: -
v_gene: TRBV6-2/TRBV6-3
j_gene: TRBJ2-7
CDR3nt: TGTGCCAGCAGTTTGGCCGTGACAAAATCCCAGTACTTC
CDR3aa: CASSLAVTKSQYF

abundance: -
d_gene: TRBD2
v_gene: TRBV4-2
j_gene: TRBJ2-7
CDR3nt: TGTGCCAGCAGCCAAGTCTGGACTAGCGGGAGCTACGAGCAGTACTTC
CDR3aa: CASSQVWTSGSYEQYF

abundance: -
d_gene: TRBD1
v_gene: TRBV18
j_gene: TRBJ1-2
CDR3nt: TGTGCCAGCTCCCCGGACCCAGGGGGGTATGGCTACACCTTC
CDR3aa: CASSPDPGGYGYTF

abundance: -
d_gene: -
v_gene: TRBV29-1
j_gene: TRBJ2-1
CDR3nt: TGCAGTGCGGGGTTGACTAGAACTCCGCAGTTCTTC
CDR3aa: CSAGLTRTPQFF

abundance: -
d_gene: TRBD1
v_gene: TRBV5-1
j_gene: TRBJ2-1
CDR3nt: TGCGCCAGCAGCTTGCTAGGACAGGGGCTCAATGAGCAGTTCTTC
CDR3aa: CASSLLGQGLNEQFF

abundance: -
d_gene: TRBD1
v_gene: TRBV5-5
j_gene: TRBJ1-4
CDR3nt: TGTGCCAGCAGTCGCGACAGGGGGCTCGAGTATGAAAAACTGTTTTTT
CDR3aa: CASSRDRGLEYEKLFF

abundance: -
d_gene: TRBD2
v_gene: TRBV10-3
j_gene: TRBJ2-5
CDR3nt: TGTGCCATCGGGACTAGCGGGAGTGTTGAGACCCAGTACTTC
CDR3aa: CAIGTSGSVETQYF

abundance: -
d_gene: -
v_gene: TRBV5-1
j_gene: TRBJ1-1
CDR3nt: TGCGCCAGCAGCTCAACCGGGACAACCATGAACACTGAAGCTTTCTTT
CDR3aa: CASSSTGTTMNTEAFF

abundance: -
d_gene: TRBD1
v_gene: TRBV3-1/TRBV3-2
j_gene: TRBJ2-1
CDR3nt: TGTGCCAGCAGTGTACAGCCGGGACAGGGTTACAATGAGCAGTTCTTC
CDR3aa: CASSVQPGQGYNEQFF

abundance: -
d_gene: TRBD2
v_gene: TRBV18
j_gene: TRBJ2-3
CDR3nt: TGTGCCAGCTCGCCCACTAGCGGGGGTAAAGATACGCAGTATTTT
CDR3aa: CASSPTSGGKDTQYF

abundance: -
d_gene: -
v_gene: TRBV3-1/TRBV3-2
j_gene: TRBJ1-1
CDR3nt: TGTGCCAGCAGCCAAGATCCCCGAGGTAGAGCTTTCTTT
CDR3aa: CASSQDPRGRAFF

abundance: -
d_gene: -
v_gene: TRBV27
j_gene: TRBJ2-7
CDR3nt: TGTGCCAGCAGTCCGAACTCTCTAAACCCTCCCTACGAGCAGTACTTC
CDR3aa: CASSPNSLNPPYEQYF

abundance: -
d_gene: -
v_gene: TRBV6-5
j_gene: TRBJ2-7
CDR3nt: TGTGCCAGCAGTTATGCGTTGACAGTAGGGGTCGAGCAGTACTTC
CDR3aa: CASSYALTVGVEQYF

abundance: -
d_gene: -
v_gene: TRBV12-3/TRBV12-4
j_gene: TRBJ1-2
CDR3nt: TGTGCCAGCAGCCCCTCCTATGGCTACACCTTC
CDR3aa: CASSPSYGYTF

abundance: -
d_gene: -
v_gene: TRBV11-2
j_gene: TRBJ2-1
CDR3nt: TGTGCCAGCAGTCCAATTAAAAAACTCCCGCTACAGCAGTTCTTC
CDR3aa: CASSPIKKLPLQQFF

abundance: -
d_gene: -
v_gene: TRBV30
j_gene: TRBJ2-6
CDR3nt: TGTGCCTGGAGTGTCTACGGGGCCAACGTCCTGACTTTC
CDR3aa: CAWSVYGANVLTF

abundance: -
d_gene: TRBD1
v_gene: TRBV2
j_gene: TRBJ1-1
CDR3nt: TGTGCCAGCAGTCTACAGGGGGCGAACACTGAAGCTTTCTTT
CDR3aa: CASSLQGANTEAFF

abundance: -
d_gene: TRBD1
v_gene: TRBV6-1
j_gene: TRBJ2-4
CDR3nt: TGTGCCAGCAGTGACCGTTTAGGGACCGGGACAGGGATGGACATTCAGTACTTC
CDR3aa: CASSDRLGTGTGMDIQYF

abundance: -
d_gene: TRBD1
v_gene: TRBV6-5
j_gene: TRBJ1-2
CDR3nt: TGTGCCAGCATCCCGACAGGGACCTATGGCTACACCTTC
CDR3aa: CASIPTGTYGYTF

abundance: -
d_gene: -
v_gene: TRBV6-5
j_gene: TRBJ2-1
CDR3nt: TGTGCCAGCAGCGCCCTGAGCGGGCTGATGGGTGAGCAGTTCTTC
CDR3aa: CASSALSGLMGEQFF

abundance: -
d_gene: TRBD2
v_gene: TRBV6-5
j_gene: TRBJ2-7
CDR3nt: TGTGCCAGTACCGGGACTAGCGCAATTCCCTACGAGCAGTACTTC
CDR3aa: CASTGTSAIPYEQYF

abundance: once
d_gene: -
v_gene: TRBV24-1
j_gene: TRBJ1-1
CDR3nt: TGTGCCACCAGCAGGGGATTTAACACTGAAGCTTTCTTT
CDR3aa: CATSRGFNTEAFF

abundance: -
d_gene: -
v_gene: TRBV5-1
j_gene: TRBJ2-6
CDR3nt: TGCGCCAGCAGCTTGGCCGGCTCTGGGGCCAACGTCCTGACTTTC
CDR3aa: CASSLAGSGANVLTF

abundance: -
d_gene: -
v_gene: TRBV5-1
j_gene: TRBJ1-4
CDR3nt: TGCGCCAGCAGCCCGTCTGGGACAAGGAATGAAAAACTGTTTTTT
CDR3aa: CASSPSGTRNEKLFF

abundance: -
d_gene: -
v_gene: TRBV6-2/TRBV6-3
j_gene: TRBJ1-5
CDR3nt: TGTGCCAGCAGTTACTCCAAACAGATCAATCAGCCCCAGCATTTT
CDR3aa: CASSYSKQINQPQHF

abundance: -
d_gene: -
v_gene: TRBV18
j_gene: TRBJ2-5
CDR3nt: TGTGCCAGCTCACCAGGCCCCCGTCAAGAGACCCAGTACTTC
CDR3aa: CASSPGPRQETQYF

abundance: -
d_gene: -
v_gene: TRBV2
j_gene: TRBJ2-3
CDR3nt: TGTGCCAGAACGAGCGGCAAGGTCTACAGCACAGATACGCAGTATTTT
CDR3aa: CARTSGKVYSTDTQYF

abundance: -
d_gene: -
v_gene: TRBV6-6
j_gene: TRBJ2-7
CDR3nt: TGTGCCAGCAGCCAGGGCCCGAGATCCTCCTACGAGCAGTACTTC
CDR3aa: CASSQGPRSSYEQYF

abundance: once
d_gene: -
v_gene: TRBV27
j_gene: TRBJ1-6
CDR3nt: TGTGCCACCGCGAACAGAAATTCACCCCTCCACTTT
CDR3aa: CATANRNSPLHF

abundance: -
d_gene: TRBD2
v_gene: TRBV9
j_gene: TRBJ2-4
CDR3nt: TGTGCCAGCAGCCGAAGGGACACTAGCGGGGGGGCCGGATCCAAAAACATTCAGTACTTC
CDR3aa: CASSRRDTSGGAGSKNIQYF

abundance: -
d_gene: -
v_gene: TRBV9
j_gene: TRBJ2-5
CDR3nt: TGTGCCAGCAGCGTAGAAGGGACTTTACAAGAGACCCAGTACTTC
CDR3aa: CASSVEGTLQETQYF

abundance: -
d_gene: TRBD2
v_gene: TRBV9
j_gene: TRBJ2-6
CDR3nt: TGTGCCAGCAGCGTTGCGGGAGGAGGTTCTGGGGCCAACGTCCTGACTTTC
CDR3aa: CASSVAGGGSGANVLTF

abundance: -
d_gene: TRBD1
v_gene: TRBV5-1
j_gene: TRBJ1-2
CDR3nt: TGCGCCAGCAGCATGGGACAGGGGGCTTCGGTTGGCTACACCTTC
CDR3aa: CASSMGQGASVGYTF

abundance: -
d_gene: TRBD2
v_gene: TRBV5-1
j_gene: TRBJ2-5
CDR3nt: TGCGCCAGCAGCTTGGGTAGCGGGACGTGGGAGACCCAGTACTTC
CDR3aa: CASSLGSGTWETQYF

abundance: -
d_gene: -
v_gene: TRBV6-5
j_gene: TRBJ1-1
CDR3nt: TGTGCCAGCAGTATACCAGGGGTTGCTGCTTTCTTT
CDR3aa: CASSIPGVAAFF

abundance: -
d_gene: -
v_gene: TRBV11-2
j_gene: TRBJ1-6
CDR3nt: TGTGCCAGCAGCTCTACCGCCAATTCACCCCTCCACTTT
CDR3aa: CASSSTANSPLHF